This T cell receptor beta chain was captured in a study of human T cells and chemical hapten exposure. For the study at large: Patients got weekly scalp diphenylcyclopropenone doses over the approximately 25-week study. Minor volume differences among pooled libraries chiefly drove per-sample TCR yield variation.

V gave up 8 bases and J gave up 7 bases, with 21 bases separating them. This CDR3 is 16 amino acids long. Germline V gene lookup returns CDR1 MNHEY and CDR2 SMNVEV (reference sequence). Library preparation tagged each individual cDNA molecule with a unique molecular identifier. TCRdb used MiXCR to reprocess the RACE reads, holding one entry per CDR3 protein. This table holds around 120,000 distinct CDR3 sequences, roughly 13% found once. Time point indicated: patch test 1, 2 weeks after DPC sensitization. Documented treatment: therapeutic diphenylcyclopropenone sensitization with weekly scalp DPC. The study enrolled 18 to 70-year-old alopecia patients suitable for DPC.

The chain links TRBV27 to TRBJ1-6; the D gene is possibly TRBD1 (5 bases). The sequences come from whole blood, collected in connection with sensitization to the hapten diphenylcyclopropenone (DPC). The TCR originated in a man younger than 30 with alopecia areata. Some clones in this sample may be carry-over from other donors' samples. The CDR3 nucleotides read TGTGCCAGCGCCCCAGACACGACAGTAGGGAATTCACCCCTCCACTTT. It codes for CASAPDTTVGNSPLHF.